This paragraph covers one T cell receptor beta chain sequence. These data originate in a study of blood T cell repertoires in COVID-19. Study-level background: Sites in the United States, Italy and Spain provided acute and convalescent COVID-19 samples. From T cells, B-cell-depleted T cells, or PBMCs came the material, which was cDNA or gDNA.

As handled by the study authors: Reference gene primer amplification gave estimated nucleated cell counts. Profiling relied on immunoSEQ multiplex PCR, and the TCRdb table lists in-frame clones only, not all of them. The DNA was the basis for D and trimming; V, J and clone size are from that table. The table shows about 140,000 clones, with around 87% occurring only once. Germline CDR1 reads SNHLY; CDR2 reads FYNNEI. This CDR3 comprises 12 residues. V was trimmed by 11 bases and J by 3 bases, leaving 12 bases between them. The chain is built from TRBV2 and TRBJ2-3, with a possible D match to TRBD2 (6 bases). The source of this sequence is a human donor in a cohort sampled during active COVID-19. Sequenced material: peripheral blood. The CDR3 loop reads CASRLATDTQYF. DNA for the CDR3: TGTGCCTCCCGGCTAGCGACAGATACGCAGTATTTT. Filled out from reference TRBV2 and TRBJ2-3, the complete variable domain reads EPEVTQTPSHQVTQMGQEVILRCVPISNHLYFYWYRQILGQKVEFLVSFYNNEISEKSEIFDDQFSVERPDGSNFTLKIRSTKLEDSAMYFCASRLATDTQYFGPGTRLTVL.